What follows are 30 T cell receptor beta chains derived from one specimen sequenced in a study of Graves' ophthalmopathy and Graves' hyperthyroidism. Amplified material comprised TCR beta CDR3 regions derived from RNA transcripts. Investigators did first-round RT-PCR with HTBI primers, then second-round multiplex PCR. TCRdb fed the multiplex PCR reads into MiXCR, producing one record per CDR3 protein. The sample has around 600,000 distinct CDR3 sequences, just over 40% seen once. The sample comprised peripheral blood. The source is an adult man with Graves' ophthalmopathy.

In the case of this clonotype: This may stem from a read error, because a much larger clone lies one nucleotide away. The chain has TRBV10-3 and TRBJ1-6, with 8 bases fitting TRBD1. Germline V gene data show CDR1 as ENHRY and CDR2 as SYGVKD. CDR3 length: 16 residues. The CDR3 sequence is CASRRDRPTYNTPLHF. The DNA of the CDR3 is TGTGCCAGCAGGAGGGACAGGCCAACCTATAATACACCCCTCCACTTT.

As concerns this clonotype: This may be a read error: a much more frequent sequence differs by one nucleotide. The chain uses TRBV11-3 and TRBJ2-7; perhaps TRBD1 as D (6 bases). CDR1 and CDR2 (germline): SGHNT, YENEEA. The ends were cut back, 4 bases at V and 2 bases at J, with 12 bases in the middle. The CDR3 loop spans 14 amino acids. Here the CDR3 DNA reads TGTGCCAGCAGCTACGCCCAGGGGACCTACGAGCAGTACTTC. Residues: CASSYAQGTYEQYF.

The CDR3 region has the DNA TGTGCCAGCAGGTTGCGGGGGGTCCATTACGAGCAGTACTTC. The encoded protein is CASRLRGVHYEQYF. The chain uses TRBV2 and TRBJ2-7, with 8 bases matching TRBD2. Germline lookup yields CDR1 SNHLY and CDR2 FYNNEI. The CDR3 contains 14 residues. The J segment lost 4 bases and the V segment lost 6 bases, leaving 8 bases of the junction unmatched.

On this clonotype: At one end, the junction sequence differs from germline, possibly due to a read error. CDR3 DNA sequence: TGTGCCAGCAGTGACCAGGGGGCGAGGACTGAAGCTTTCTTT. Amino acids: CASSDQGARTEAFF. The V and J genes are TRBV10-3 and TRBJ1-1; 8 bases are a match to TRBD1. The V gene's germline CDR1 is ENHRY and CDR2 SYGVKD. The CDR3 has 14 residues.

This CDR3 reads CASSAYSATNEKLFF. CDR3 DNA sequence: TGTGCCAGCAGTGCTTACAGTGCAACTAATGAAAAACTGTTTTTT. This chain links TRBV2 with TRBJ1-4; D not certain. Germline CDR1 and CDR2: SNHLY and FYNNEI. V was pared by 4 bases and J by 0 bases, with 9 bases between. The CDR3 length is 15 residues.

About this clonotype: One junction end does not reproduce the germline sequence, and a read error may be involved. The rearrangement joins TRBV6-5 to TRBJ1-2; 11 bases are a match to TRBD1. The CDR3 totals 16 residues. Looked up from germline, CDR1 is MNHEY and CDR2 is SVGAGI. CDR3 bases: TGTACCAGCAGTTACACCGCCGGGACAGGGGGGAAGGGCTACACCTTC. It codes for CTSSYTAGTGGKGYTF.

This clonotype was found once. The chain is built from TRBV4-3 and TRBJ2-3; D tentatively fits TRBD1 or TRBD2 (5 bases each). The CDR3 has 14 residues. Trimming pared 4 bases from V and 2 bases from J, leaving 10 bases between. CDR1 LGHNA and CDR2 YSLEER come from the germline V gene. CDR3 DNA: TGCGCCAGCAGCCCCGAGGGGTACACAGATACGCAGTATTTT. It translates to CASSPEGYTDTQYF.

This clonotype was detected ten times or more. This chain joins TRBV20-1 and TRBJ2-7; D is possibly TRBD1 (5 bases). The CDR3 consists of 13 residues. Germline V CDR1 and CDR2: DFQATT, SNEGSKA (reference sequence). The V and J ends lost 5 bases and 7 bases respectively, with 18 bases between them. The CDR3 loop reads CSARRGFLGEQYF. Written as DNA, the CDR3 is TGCAGTGCTCGAAGGGGATTTTTGGGAGAGCAGTACTTC.

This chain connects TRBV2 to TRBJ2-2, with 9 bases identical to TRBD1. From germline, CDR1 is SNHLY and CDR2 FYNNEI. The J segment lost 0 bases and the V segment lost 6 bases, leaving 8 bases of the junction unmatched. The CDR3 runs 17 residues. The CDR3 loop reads CASSDTQGATNTGELFF. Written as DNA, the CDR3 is TGTGCCAGCAGCGATACACAGGGGGCAACGAACACCGGGGAGCTGTTTTTT.

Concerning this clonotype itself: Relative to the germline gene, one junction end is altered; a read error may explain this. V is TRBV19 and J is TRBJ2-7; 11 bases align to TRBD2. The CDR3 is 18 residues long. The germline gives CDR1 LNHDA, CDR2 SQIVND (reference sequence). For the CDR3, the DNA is TGTGTCAGTAGTATAGAGGCTAGCGGGAGGACACTTTCCTACGAGCAGTACTTC. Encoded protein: CVSSIEASGRTLSYEQYF.

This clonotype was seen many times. CDR3 sequence (DNA): TGTGCCAGCAGCTTTAGCCCTAGCGGGGGCGGGGAGCTGTTTTTT. This translates into CASSFSPSGGGELFF. The gene calls are TRBV7-2 and TRBJ2-2, with 10 bases identical to TRBD2. The V gene end was trimmed by 3 bases and the J gene end by 7 bases; junction bases not matched to a gene: 5. The CDR3 has 15 residues. Germline lookup yields CDR1 SGHTA and CDR2 FQGNSA.

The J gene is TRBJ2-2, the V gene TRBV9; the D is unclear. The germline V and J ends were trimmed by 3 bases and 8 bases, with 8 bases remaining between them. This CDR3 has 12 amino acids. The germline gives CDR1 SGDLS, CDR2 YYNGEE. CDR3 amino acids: CASSGATGELFF. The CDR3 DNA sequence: TGTGCCAGCAGCGGCGCAACAGGGGAGCTGTTTTTT.

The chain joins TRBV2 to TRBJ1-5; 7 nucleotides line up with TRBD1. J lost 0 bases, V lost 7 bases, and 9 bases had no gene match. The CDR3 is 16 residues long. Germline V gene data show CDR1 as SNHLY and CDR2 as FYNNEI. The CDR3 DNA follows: TGTGCCAGCAATGCGGACAGGCGATATAGCAATCAGCCCCAGCATTTT. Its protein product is CASNADRRYSNQPQHF.

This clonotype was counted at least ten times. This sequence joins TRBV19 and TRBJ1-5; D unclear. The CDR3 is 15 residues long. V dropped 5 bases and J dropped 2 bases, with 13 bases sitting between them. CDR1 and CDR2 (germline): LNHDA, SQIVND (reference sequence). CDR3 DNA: TGTGCCAGTAGTGCGCGGGCCGGGGGCAATCAGCCCCAGCATTTT. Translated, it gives CASSARAGGNQPQHF. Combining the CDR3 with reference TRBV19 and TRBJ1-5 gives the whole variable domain DGGITQSPKYLFRKEGQNVTLSCEQNLNHDAMYWYRQDPGQGLRLIYYSQIVNDFQKGDIAEGYSVSREKKESFPLTVTSAQKNPTAFYLCASSARAGGNQPQHFGDGTRLSIL.

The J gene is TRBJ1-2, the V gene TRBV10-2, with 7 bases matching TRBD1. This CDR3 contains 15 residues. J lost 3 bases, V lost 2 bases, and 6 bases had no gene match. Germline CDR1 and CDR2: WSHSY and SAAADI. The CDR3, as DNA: TGCGCCAGCAGTGAGAGTCACAGGGGCGACTATGGCTACACCTTC. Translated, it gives CASSESHRGDYGYTF.

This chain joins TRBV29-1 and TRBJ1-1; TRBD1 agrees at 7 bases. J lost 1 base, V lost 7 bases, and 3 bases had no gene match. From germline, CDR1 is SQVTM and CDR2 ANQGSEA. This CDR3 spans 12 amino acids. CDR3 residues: CSATGTNTEAFF. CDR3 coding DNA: TGCAGCGCGACAGGGACGAACACTGAAGCTTTCTTT.

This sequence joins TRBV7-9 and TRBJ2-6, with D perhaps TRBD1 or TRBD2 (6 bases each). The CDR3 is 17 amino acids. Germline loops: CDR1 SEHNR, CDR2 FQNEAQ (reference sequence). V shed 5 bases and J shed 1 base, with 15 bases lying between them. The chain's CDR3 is CASSPKGGGSGANVLTF. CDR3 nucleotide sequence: TGTGCCAGCAGCCCGAAGGGGGGTGGATCTGGGGCCAACGTCCTGACTTTC.

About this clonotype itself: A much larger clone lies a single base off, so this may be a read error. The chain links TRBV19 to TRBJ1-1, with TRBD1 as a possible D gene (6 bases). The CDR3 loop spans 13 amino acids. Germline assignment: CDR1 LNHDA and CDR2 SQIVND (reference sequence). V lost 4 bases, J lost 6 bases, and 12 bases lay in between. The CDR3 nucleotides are TGTGCCAGTAGTAGCGGACAGCAAGCTGAAGCTTTCTTT. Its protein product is CASSSGQQAEAFF.

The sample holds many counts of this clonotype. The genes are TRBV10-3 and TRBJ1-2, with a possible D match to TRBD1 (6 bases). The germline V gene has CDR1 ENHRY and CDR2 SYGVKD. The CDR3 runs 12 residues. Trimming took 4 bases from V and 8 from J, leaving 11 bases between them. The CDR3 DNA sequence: TGTGCCATCAGTGGAGGGGGGGCCGGCTACACCTTC. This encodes CAISGGGAGYTF.

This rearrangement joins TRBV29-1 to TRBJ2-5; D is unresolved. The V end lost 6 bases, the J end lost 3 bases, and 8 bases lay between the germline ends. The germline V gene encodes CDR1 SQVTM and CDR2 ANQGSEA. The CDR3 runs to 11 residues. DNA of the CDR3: TGCAGCGTCGGCCTTAAAGAGACCCAGTACTTC. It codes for CSVGLKETQYF. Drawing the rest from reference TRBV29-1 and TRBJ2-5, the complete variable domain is SAVISQKPSRDICQRGTSLTIQCQVDSQVTMMFWYRQQPGQSLTLIATANQGSEATYESGFVIDKFPISRPNLTFSTLTVSNMSPEDSSIYLCSVGLKETQYFGPGTRLLVL.

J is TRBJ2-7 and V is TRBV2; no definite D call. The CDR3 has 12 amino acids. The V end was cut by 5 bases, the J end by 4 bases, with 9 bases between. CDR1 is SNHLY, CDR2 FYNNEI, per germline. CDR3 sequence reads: CASSYSRYEQYF. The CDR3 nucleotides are TGTGCCAGCAGTTACTCGCGGTACGAGCAGTACTTC.

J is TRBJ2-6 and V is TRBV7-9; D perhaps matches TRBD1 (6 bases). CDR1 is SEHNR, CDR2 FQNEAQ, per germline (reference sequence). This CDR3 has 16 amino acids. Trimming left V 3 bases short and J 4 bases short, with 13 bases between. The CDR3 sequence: CASSFDRSYGANVLTF. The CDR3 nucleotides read TGTGCCAGCAGCTTTGACAGGTCCTACGGGGCCAACGTCCTGACTTTC.

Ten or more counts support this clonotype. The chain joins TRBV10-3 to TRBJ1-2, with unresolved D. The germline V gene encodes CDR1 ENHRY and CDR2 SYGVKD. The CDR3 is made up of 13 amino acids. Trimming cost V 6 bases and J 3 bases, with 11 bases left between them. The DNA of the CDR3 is TGTGCCATCAGGGCAGAAGGGTACTATGGCTACACCTTC. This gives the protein CAIRAEGYYGYTF.

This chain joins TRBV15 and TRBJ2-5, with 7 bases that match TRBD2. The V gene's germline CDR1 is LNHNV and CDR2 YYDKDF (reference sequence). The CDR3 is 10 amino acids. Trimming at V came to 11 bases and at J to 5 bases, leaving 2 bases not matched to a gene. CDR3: CAPGRETQYF. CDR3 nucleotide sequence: TGTGCCCCCGGGAGGGAGACCCAGTACTTC.

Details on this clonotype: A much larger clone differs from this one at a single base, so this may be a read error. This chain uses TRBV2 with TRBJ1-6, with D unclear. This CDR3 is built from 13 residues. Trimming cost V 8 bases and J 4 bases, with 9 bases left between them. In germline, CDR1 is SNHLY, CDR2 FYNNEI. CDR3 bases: TGTGCCAGCTTGACACAATATAATTCACCCCTCCACTTT. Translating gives CASLTQYNSPLHF.

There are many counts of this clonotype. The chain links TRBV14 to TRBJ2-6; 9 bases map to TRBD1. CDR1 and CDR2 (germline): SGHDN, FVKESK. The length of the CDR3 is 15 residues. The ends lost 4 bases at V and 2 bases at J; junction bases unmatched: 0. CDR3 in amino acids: CASSRQGAGANVLTF. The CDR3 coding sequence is TGTGCCAGCAGCCGACAGGGGGCTGGGGCCAACGTCCTGACTTTC. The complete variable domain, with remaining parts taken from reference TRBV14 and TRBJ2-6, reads EAGVTQFPSHSVIEKGQTVTLRCDPISGHDNLYWYRRVMGKEIKFLLHFVKESKQDESGMPNNRFLAERTGGTYSTLKVQPAELEDSGVYFCASSRQGAGANVLTFGAGSRLTVL.

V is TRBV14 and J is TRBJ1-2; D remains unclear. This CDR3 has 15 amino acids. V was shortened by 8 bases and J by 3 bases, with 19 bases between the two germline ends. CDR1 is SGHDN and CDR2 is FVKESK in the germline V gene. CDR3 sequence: CASSPPSMRDYGYTF. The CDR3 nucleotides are TGTGCCAGCTCACCACCGTCAATGCGGGACTATGGCTACACCTTC.

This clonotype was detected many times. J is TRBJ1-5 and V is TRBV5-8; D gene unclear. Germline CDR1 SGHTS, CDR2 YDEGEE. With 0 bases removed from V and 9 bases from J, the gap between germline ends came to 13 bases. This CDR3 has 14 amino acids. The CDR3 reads CASSLDRSSGPQHF. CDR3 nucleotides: TGTGCCAGCAGCTTGGACAGATCTTCAGGGCCCCAGCATTTT.

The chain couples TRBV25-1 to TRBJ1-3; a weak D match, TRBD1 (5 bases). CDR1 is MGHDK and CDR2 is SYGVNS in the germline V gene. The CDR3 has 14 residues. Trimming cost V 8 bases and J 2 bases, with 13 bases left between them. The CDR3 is CASRPWGTGNTIYF. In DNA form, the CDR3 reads TGTGCCAGCCGTCCATGGGGGACTGGAAACACCATATATTTT.

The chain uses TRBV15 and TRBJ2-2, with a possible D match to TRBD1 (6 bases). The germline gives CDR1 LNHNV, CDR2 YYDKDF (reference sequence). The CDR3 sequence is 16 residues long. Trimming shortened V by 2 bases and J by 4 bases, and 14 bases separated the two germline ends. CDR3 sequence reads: CATSRLGTRATGELFF. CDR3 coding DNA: TGTGCCACCAGCAGACTAGGGACAAGGGCCACCGGGGAGCTGTTTTTT.